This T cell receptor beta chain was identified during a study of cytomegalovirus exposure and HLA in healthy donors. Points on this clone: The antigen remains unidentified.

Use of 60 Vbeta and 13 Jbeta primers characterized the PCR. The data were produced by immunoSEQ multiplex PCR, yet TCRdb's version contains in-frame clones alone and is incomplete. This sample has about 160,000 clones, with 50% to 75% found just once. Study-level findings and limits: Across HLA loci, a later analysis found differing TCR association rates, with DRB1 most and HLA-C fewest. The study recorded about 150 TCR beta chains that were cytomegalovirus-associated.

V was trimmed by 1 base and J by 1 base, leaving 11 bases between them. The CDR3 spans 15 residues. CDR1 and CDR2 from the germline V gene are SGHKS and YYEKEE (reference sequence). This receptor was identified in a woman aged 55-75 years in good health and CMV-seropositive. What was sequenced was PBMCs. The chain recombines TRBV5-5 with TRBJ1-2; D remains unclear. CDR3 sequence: CASSLTVPINYGYTF. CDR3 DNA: TGTGCCAGCAGCTTGACGGTTCCTATTAACTATGGCTACACCTTC.